The source of this T cell receptor (beta chain) is a study of blood T cell repertoires in COVID-19 (TCRdb year 2020). At the level of the whole study: The collaborator samples originated in the United States, Italy and Spain and spanned the acute and convalescent phases of COVID-19. The prospective study material was composed of cDNA or gDNA derived from T cells, B-cell-depleted T cells, or PBMCs. Deeply sampled blood TCRbeta repertoires from subjects exposed to, actively infected with, or recovered from COVID-19 were included in the dataset. The repertoires were released in a freely available public database meant as a resource for research on the immune response to SARS-CoV-2. Samples came from the ongoing ImmuneRACE study (first 160 participants) plus 1,254 subjects from 6 global collaborators. Sample metadata almost always included a de-identified subject ID, COVID-19 status, age in years and sex. Where HLA class I and class II types were available, the types were taken from metadata supplied by the sample provider, not from assay-based typing. The research as a whole found: Clinical and demographic metadata were provided uncurated, with the amount varying by source and participant.

TCRbeta CDR3 regions were amplified from genomic DNA by means of the immunoSEQ Assay, a bias-controlled multiplex PCR. Per the authors' processing: Nucleated cell counts per sample were estimated from amplification of reference gene primers within the assay. Sequence reads were collapsed and filtered to measure the absolute abundance of every unique TCRbeta CDR3 rearrangement. Productive Simpson clonality was computed per sample as the square root of Simpson's diversity index over productive rearrangements. In TCRdb, the immuneACCESS table is reduced to in-frame sequences with V and J assigned. These tables do not hold every clone; where another copy was compared, an unresolved V gene accounts for under half, and the others remain unexplained. V and J calls and clone size are those listed in that table; D and trimming were worked out from the DNA. The sample table contains some 120,000 clones; only one count was recorded for around nine tenths of them. 3.5% to 5% of the sample goes to the ten largest clones.

CDR1 SGHRS and CDR2 YFSETQ are derived from the germline V gene. The CDR3 has 16 amino acids, counting the end cysteine and phenylalanine. CDR3 DNA is the only sequence kept; it has 48 bases, read in frame from the first base. Germline trimming: 4 bases from V, 7 bases from J; junction bases outside gene matches: 11. This clone showed up just once. What this receptor recognizes is not known. Per-base quality was not reported, and no clone a single base away is much larger than it. One collaborating source in Seattle enrolled patients during active infection and followed them longitudinally through the course of disease. Each collaborating institution followed its own protocols to collect whole blood in K2EDTA tubes. For TCRbeta analysis, collaborator samples were shipped as frozen whole blood, as isolated PBMCs, or as DNA extracted from either sample type.

Sequencing input: peripheral blood. This sequence originates from a man in his 60s with COVID-19, enrolled during active disease. This chain is built from TRBV5-1 and TRBJ1-6, and 7 bases in between align with TRBD1. The CDR3 corresponds to CASSPSPGTENSPLHF. Read as DNA, the sequence is TGCGCCAGCAGCCCCTCCCCCGGGACAGAGAATTCACCCCTCCACTTT. With all but the CDR3 taken from the reference TRBV5-1 and TRBJ1-6 genes, the full variable domain is: KAGVTQTPRYLIKTRGQQVTLSCSPISGHRSVSWYQQTPGQGLQFLFEYFSETQRNKGNFPGRFSGRQFSNSRSEMNVSTLELGDSALYLCASSPSPGTENSPLHFGNGTRLTVT.